This TCR beta chain was sequenced in a study of T cells in tuberculosis. V lost 4 bases to trimming and J lost 2 bases; unmatched junction nucleotides: 13. Germline CDR1 is LNHDA and CDR2 is SQIVND (reference sequence). The CDR3 totals 18 residues. After thawing and overnight rest, PBMC were stained with GMM-loaded CD1B tetramer, viability dye and anti-CD3 for sorting. The lipid loaded on the CD1B tetramers was C32 glucose monomycolate from Rhodococcus equi. The method was immunoSEQ multiplex PCR; TCRdb's version includes in-frame clones alone and lacks a portion of them. The table includes 85,000 to 90,000 clones, more than 75% detected once.

The chain is built from TRBV19 and TRBJ2-3; 9 bases agree with TRBD2. The receptor's source is an adult woman with latent tuberculosis. The sample consisted of CD1b-GMM tetramer-negative cells sorted from PBMCs. This chain's CDR3 is CASSSPPGIAGATDTQYF. Written as DNA, the CDR3 is TGTGCCAGTAGTAGCCCGCCGGGTATAGCGGGGGCCACAGATACGCAGTATTTT.